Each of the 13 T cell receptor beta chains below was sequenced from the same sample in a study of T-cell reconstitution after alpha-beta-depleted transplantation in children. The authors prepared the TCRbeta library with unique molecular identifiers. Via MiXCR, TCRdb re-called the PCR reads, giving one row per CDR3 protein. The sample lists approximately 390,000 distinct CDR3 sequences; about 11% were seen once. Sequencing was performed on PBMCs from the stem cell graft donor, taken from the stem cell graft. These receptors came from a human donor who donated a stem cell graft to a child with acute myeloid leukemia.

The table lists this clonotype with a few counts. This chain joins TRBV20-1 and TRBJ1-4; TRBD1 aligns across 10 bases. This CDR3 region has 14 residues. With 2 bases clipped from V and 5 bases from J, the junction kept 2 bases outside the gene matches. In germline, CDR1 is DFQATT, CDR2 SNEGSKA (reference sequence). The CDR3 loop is CSARKGQGNEKLFF. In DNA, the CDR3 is TGCAGTGCTAGAAAGGGACAGGGGAATGAAAAACTGTTTTTT.

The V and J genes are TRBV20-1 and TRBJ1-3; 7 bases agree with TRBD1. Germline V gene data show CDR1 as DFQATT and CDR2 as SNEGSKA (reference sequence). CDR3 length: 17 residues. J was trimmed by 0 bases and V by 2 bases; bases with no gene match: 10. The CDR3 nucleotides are TGCAGTGCTAGAAGCAGGGGGGGTGCATCCTCTGGAAACACCATATATTTT. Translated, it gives CSARSRGGASSGNTIYF.

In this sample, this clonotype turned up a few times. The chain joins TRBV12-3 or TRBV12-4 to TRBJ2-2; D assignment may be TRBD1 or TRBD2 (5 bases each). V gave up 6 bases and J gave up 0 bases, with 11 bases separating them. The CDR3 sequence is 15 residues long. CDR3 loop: CASRGPGANTGELFF. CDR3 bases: TGTGCCAGCAGGGGACCCGGGGCGAACACCGGGGAGCTGTTTTTT.

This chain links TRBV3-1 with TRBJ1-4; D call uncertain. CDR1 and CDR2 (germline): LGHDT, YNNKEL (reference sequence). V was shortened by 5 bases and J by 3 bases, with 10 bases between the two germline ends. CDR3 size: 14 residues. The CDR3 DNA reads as TGTGCCAGCAGCAACGGGAGGGCTAATGAAAAACTGTTTTTT. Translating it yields CASSNGRANEKLFF.

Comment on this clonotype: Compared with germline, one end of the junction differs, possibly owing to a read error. The CDR3 nucleotides read TGTGCCAGCAGCCAAGAGCCCGTCCGGGATGGCAACACCTTC. Protein product: CASSQEPVRDGNTF. J is TRBJ1-2 and V is TRBV3-1; no clear D. The CDR3 has 14 amino acids. The V gene's germline CDR1 is LGHDT and CDR2 YNNKEL (reference sequence).

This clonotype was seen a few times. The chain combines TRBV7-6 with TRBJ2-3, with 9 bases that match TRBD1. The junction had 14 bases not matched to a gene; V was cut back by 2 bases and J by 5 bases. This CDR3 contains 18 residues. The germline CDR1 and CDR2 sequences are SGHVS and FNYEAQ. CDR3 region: CASSLYPPGTGLLDTQYF. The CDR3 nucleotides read TGTGCCAGCAGCTTATATCCCCCCGGGACAGGGTTATTAGATACGCAGTATTTT.

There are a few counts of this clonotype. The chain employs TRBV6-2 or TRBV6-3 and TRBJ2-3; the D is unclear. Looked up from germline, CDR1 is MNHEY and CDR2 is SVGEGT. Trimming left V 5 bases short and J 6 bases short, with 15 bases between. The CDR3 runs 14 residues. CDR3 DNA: TGTGCCAGCAGTACGGGTTATTCAAGGGATACGCAGTATTTT. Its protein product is CASSTGYSRDTQYF.

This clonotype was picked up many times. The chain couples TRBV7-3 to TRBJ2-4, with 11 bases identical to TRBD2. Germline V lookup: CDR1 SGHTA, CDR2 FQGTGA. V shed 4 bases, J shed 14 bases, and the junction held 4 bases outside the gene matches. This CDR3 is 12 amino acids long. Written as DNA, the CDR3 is TGTGCCAGCAGCTCGGGGGGACTAGCGGAGTACTTC. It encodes CASSSGGLAEYF. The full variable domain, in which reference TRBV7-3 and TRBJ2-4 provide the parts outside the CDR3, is GAGVSQTPSNKVTEKGKYVELRCDPISGHTALYWYRQSLGQGPEFLIYFQGTGAADDSGLPNDRFFAVRPEGSVSTLKIQRTERGDSAVYLCASSSGGLAEYFGAGTRLSVL.

CDR3 loop: CASSLGQVGDIQYF. The CDR3 nucleotides are TGCGCCAGCAGCCTAGGACAGGTCGGGGACATTCAGTACTTC. The chain carries TRBV5-1 and TRBJ2-4, with 7 positions matching TRBD1. Germline CDR1 is SGHRS and CDR2 is YFSETQ. The ends lost 4 bases at V and 8 bases at J; junction bases unmatched: 9. The CDR3 is 14 amino acids.

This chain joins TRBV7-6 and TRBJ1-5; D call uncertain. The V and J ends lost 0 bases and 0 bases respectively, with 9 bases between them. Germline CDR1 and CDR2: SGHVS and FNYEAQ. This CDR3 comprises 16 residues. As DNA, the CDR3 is TGTGCCAGCAGCTTAGCGTGGGCACCTAGCAATCAGCCCCAGCATTTT. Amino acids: CASSLAWAPSNQPQHF.

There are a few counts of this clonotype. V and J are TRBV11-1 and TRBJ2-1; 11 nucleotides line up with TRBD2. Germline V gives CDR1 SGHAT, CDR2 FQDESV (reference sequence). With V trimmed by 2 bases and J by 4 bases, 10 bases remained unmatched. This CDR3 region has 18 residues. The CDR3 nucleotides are TGTGCCAGCAGCTTAAACCCGCCGGGACTAGCGGTTTACAATGAGCAGTTCTTC. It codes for CASSLNPPGLAVYNEQFF.

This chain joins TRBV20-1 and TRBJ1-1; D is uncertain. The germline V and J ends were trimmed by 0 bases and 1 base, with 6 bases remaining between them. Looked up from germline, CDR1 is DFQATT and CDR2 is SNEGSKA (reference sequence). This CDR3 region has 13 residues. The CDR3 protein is CSARDQQNTEAFF. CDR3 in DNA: TGCAGTGCTAGAGATCAGCAGAACACTGAAGCTTTCTTT.

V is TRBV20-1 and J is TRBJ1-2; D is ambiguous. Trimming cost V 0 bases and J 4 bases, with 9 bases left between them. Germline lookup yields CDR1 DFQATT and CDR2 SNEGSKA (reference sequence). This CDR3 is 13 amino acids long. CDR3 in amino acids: CSARDGGIYGYTF. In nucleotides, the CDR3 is TGCAGTGCTAGAGATGGTGGCATCTATGGCTACACCTTC.